The 8 T cell receptor beta chains presented below share a single source sample, sequenced in a study of vaccination and CD4 T cells after COVID-19. Indicated treatment: roughly ten-day PBMC culture with coronavirus spike peptide pools or control peptides (ViraFEST assay). For these receptors, no antigen is known. The Oncomine TCR Beta short-read assay was what sequenced the DNA obtained from cultured CD4+ T cells. TCRdb redid the calling of the PCR reads with MiXCR, one entry per CDR3 protein. The data hold some 16,000 distinct CDR3 sequences, with approximately 50% observed a single time. The sample in question was CD4+ T cells from blood, cultured in vitro, obtained before SARS-CoV-2 vaccination. Source of these receptors: a human donor who had recovered from COVID-19.

The chain is built from TRBV29-1 and TRBJ1-2; TRBD1 agrees at 7 bases. The V segment lost 7 bases and the J segment 4 bases; nucleotides outside the gene matches: 3. The CDR3 spans 11 residues. In germline, CDR1 is SQVTM, CDR2 ANQGSEA. For the CDR3, the DNA is TGCAGCGCACGACAGGGCTATGGCTACACCTTC. Translating gives CSARQGYGYTF.

CDR3 DNA: TGTGCCCGCACCGAGACAGGGAGGGTAACAGATACGCAGTATTTT. Translating it yields CARTETGRVTDTQYF. The V and J genes are TRBV30 and TRBJ2-3; either TRBD1 or TRBD2 may supply D (7 bases each). Germline V gives CDR1 GTSNPN, CDR2 SVGIG (reference sequence). Trimming removed 8 bases at V and 3 bases at J, with 21 bases between. The CDR3 length is 15 residues.

This chain uses TRBV6-2 or TRBV6-3 with TRBJ1-2; no definite D call. Trimming took off 6 bases at V and 3 bases at J, with 11 bases between the two ends. Germline lookup yields CDR1 MNHEY and CDR2 SVGEGT. The CDR3 sequence is 13 residues long. CDR3 residues: CASSTDTYYGYTF. The DNA of the CDR3 is TGTGCCAGCAGCACCGACACCTACTATGGCTACACCTTC.

This sequence joins TRBV20-1 and TRBJ1-3, with D hard to call. CDR3 length: 12 amino acids. Looked up from germline, CDR1 is DFQATT and CDR2 is SNEGSKA (reference sequence). The CDR3 loop reads CNAQPSGNTIYF. The CDR3 DNA reads as TGCAATGCGCAACCCTCTGGAAACACCATATATTTT.

In its sample, this clonotype was seen a few times. The chain links TRBV6-2 or TRBV6-3 to TRBJ1-5; no clear D. V gave up 6 bases and J gave up 5 bases, with 11 bases separating them. The CDR3 has 13 amino acids. Germline lookup yields CDR1 MNHEY and CDR2 SVGEGT. The DNA of the CDR3 is TGTGCCAGCAGATTGGGCCACGATCAGCCCCAGCATTTT. Residues: CASRLGHDQPQHF.

The chain links TRBV6-1 to TRBJ1-5; D remains unclear. Germline V gives CDR1 MNHNS, CDR2 SASEGT. V dropped 7 bases and J dropped 4 bases, with 14 bases sitting between them. The CDR3 totals 14 residues. CDR3 sequence (DNA): TGTGCCAGCAAAATTTCAGGCGGGAATCAGCCCCAGCATTTT. Its protein product is CASKISGGNQPQHF.

This chain connects TRBV20-1 to TRBJ2-3; D gene uncertain. The CDR3 totals 15 residues. V dropped 4 bases and J dropped 0 bases, with 14 bases sitting between them. Germline V gene lookup returns CDR1 DFQATT and CDR2 SNEGSKA (reference sequence). As DNA, the CDR3 is TGCAGTGCTATAAAGGGCGGTACTAGCACAGATACGCAGTATTTT. Translated: CSAIKGGTSTDTQYF.

This chain uses TRBV7-3 with TRBJ2-6; a possible D gene is TRBD2 (5 bases). Germline CDR1 is SGHTA and CDR2 is FQGTGA. Trimming took off 8 bases at V and 2 bases at J, with 7 bases between the two ends. The CDR3 sequence is 13 residues long. Here the CDR3 DNA reads TGTGCCAGCTCGGAGGCTGGGGCCAACGTCCTGACTTTC. The encoded protein is CASSEAGANVLTF.